The source of this TCR beta chain is a study of resident and recirculating memory T cells in vitiligo. Overall study: Samples were epidermis from two lesional and two nonlesional sites, plus PBMCs. Genomic DNA was extracted from whole homogenized samples, with no cell sorting.

This clone was seen only a few times. Stable vitiligo meant no lesion change over the previous 6 months. Stable patients also lacked confetti depigmentation, a sign of active vitiligo. The method was immunoSEQ multiplex PCR; TCRdb's version includes in-frame clones alone and lacks a portion of them. The data hold around 76,000 clones, with just over 90% observed a single time. Germline lookup yields CDR1 MNHEY and CDR2 SVGAGI. V was cut by 0 bases and J by 7 bases, with 9 bases left in between. The CDR3 sequence is 13 residues long. The chain uses TRBV6-5 and TRBJ1-2; TRBD1 is a possible D gene (5 bases). The receptor's source is a male donor with vitiligo. Sequenced material: blood. For the CDR3, the DNA is TGTGCCAGCAGTTACTCGCGAAGGGGTGGCTACACCTTC. As protein: CASSYSRRGGYTF.